The rows below give T cell receptor beta chains drawn from one sample of a study of shared T cell receptors in the human thymus. Method: immunoSEQ multiplex PCR; TCRdb's copy keeps in-frame clones and lacks some. Of 640,000 or so clones in the sample, approximately 89% are singletons; the top ten hold more than 0.009%. The sample was also linked to a second study, of human thymus T cells.

Sequencing was done on a sample of thymocytes. The source of these receptors is a boy younger than two with a congenital heart defect. The CDR3 runs from the conserved cysteine through the conserved F or W. Each record gives: CDR3 DNA, CDR3 protein, J gene, clone size, D gene, V gene. A D gene is named only where the DNA matches it firmly. The size entry is marked missing in some rows and otherwise reads once, few, many or a size class.

cdr3_nt: TGTGCCAGCAGCTTGGGACTAGCGGGAGTTATAAACGAGCAGTACTTC
cdr3_aa: CASSLGLAGVINEQYF
j_call: TRBJ2-7
clone_size: few
d_call: TRBD2
v_call: TRBV5-4

cdr3_nt: TGTGCCAGCAACAAAACAGGGGACACTAAGCCGGAAGGGGACGAGCAGTACTTC
cdr3_aa: CASNKTGDTKPEGDEQYF
j_call: TRBJ2-7
clone_size: NA
d_call: TRBD1
v_call: TRBV2

cdr3_nt: TGTGCCACCAGCAGATGGGGGCTGAACACTGAAGCTTTCTTT
cdr3_aa: CATSRWGLNTEAFF
j_call: TRBJ1-1
clone_size: NA
d_call: NA
v_call: TRBV15

cdr3_nt: TGTGCCAGCAGCTTAGTAGCAGATAGCAATCAGCCCCAGCATTTT
cdr3_aa: CASSLVADSNQPQHF
j_call: TRBJ1-5
clone_size: NA
d_call: NA
v_call: TRBV7-2

cdr3_nt: TGCGCCAGCAGCCAAGAGGCCAGGGGAGTAGGGGCAGATACGCAGTATTTT
cdr3_aa: CASSQEARGVGADTQYF
j_call: TRBJ2-3
clone_size: NA
d_call: NA
v_call: TRBV4-3

cdr3_nt: TGCAGCGTACAATTGGGCCAAGACTACGAGCAGTACTTC
cdr3_aa: CSVQLGQDYEQYF
j_call: TRBJ2-7
clone_size: once
d_call: NA
v_call: TRBV29-1

cdr3_nt: TGCGCCAGCCATGGGACAGGGGGCAAGGGTACAGATACGCAGTATTTT
cdr3_aa: CASHGTGGKGTDTQYF
j_call: TRBJ2-3
clone_size: NA
d_call: TRBD1
v_call: TRBV5-1

cdr3_nt: TGCGCCAGCAGCCTTAGACCCAGCGGGTACCAAGAGACCCAGTACTTC
cdr3_aa: CASSLRPSGYQETQYF
j_call: TRBJ2-5
clone_size: NA
d_call: NA
v_call: TRBV5-1

cdr3_nt: TGTGCCAGCAGCTCGACAGGGTTCAACTATGGCTACACCTTC
cdr3_aa: CASSSTGFNYGYTF
j_call: TRBJ1-2
clone_size: NA
d_call: TRBD1
v_call: TRBV5-4

cdr3_nt: TGTGCCAGCAGCTTAGGAGTGGGGGGACGGGATAATGAAAAACTGTTTTTT
cdr3_aa: CASSLGVGGRDNEKLFF
j_call: TRBJ1-4
clone_size: NA
d_call: NA
v_call: TRBV11-2

cdr3_nt: TGTGCCAGCAGTTCCCCAGGGACTAGCGGGGACAATGAGCAGTTCTTC
cdr3_aa: CASSSPGTSGDNEQFF
j_call: TRBJ2-1
clone_size: NA
d_call: TRBD2
v_call: TRBV25-1

cdr3_nt: TGTGCCAGCAGGGTACAGGAAAATCAGCCCCAGCATTTT
cdr3_aa: CASRVQENQPQHF
j_call: TRBJ1-5
clone_size: NA
d_call: NA
v_call: TRBV6-4

cdr3_nt: TGTGCCAGCTCACCAGGGGGGTCAGATAGCGAGCAGTACTTC
cdr3_aa: CASSPGGSDSEQYF
j_call: TRBJ2-7
clone_size: NA
d_call: NA
v_call: TRBV18

cdr3_nt: TGTGCCAGCAGCTTAAGGGGGGGCCCGGGAGATACGCAGTATTTT
cdr3_aa: CASSLRGGPGDTQYF
j_call: TRBJ2-3
clone_size: NA
d_call: NA
v_call: TRBV7-6

cdr3_nt: TGTGCCAGCAGCGTCCCTAGCTTCGCCTACGAGCAGTACTTC
cdr3_aa: CASSVPSFAYEQYF
j_call: TRBJ2-7
clone_size: NA
d_call: NA
v_call: TRBV7-2

cdr3_nt: TGTGCCAGCTGTACCGGGACTAGCGGGTCCAACGATTCCTACGAGCAGTACTTC
cdr3_aa: CASCTGTSGSNDSYEQYF
j_call: TRBJ2-7
clone_size: NA
d_call: TRBD2
v_call: TRBV2

cdr3_nt: TGCGCCAGCAGTCGGCAGACTAAAACAGATACGCAGTATTTT
cdr3_aa: CASSRQTKTDTQYF
j_call: TRBJ2-3
clone_size: NA
d_call: NA
v_call: TRBV5-1

cdr3_nt: TGTGCCAGCAGTTCCCCGGGACAGGTCGCCTACGAGCAGTACTTC
cdr3_aa: CASSSPGQVAYEQYF
j_call: TRBJ2-7
clone_size: NA
d_call: TRBD1
v_call: TRBV28

cdr3_nt: TGTGCCAGCAGCGCCACCGGGACTAGCGGGGGGAAGGGGAGCACAGATACGCAGTATTTT
cdr3_aa: CASSATGTSGGKGSTDTQYF
j_call: TRBJ2-3
clone_size: NA
d_call: TRBD2
v_call: TRBV7-3

cdr3_nt: TGTGCCAGCAGCCAAGTGACAGTCGGTAGCTATGGCTACACCTTC
cdr3_aa: CASSQVTVGSYGYTF
j_call: TRBJ1-2
clone_size: NA
d_call: NA
v_call: TRBV14

cdr3_nt: TGCGCCAGCACCTGGACAGGGTCTCTTCGTTCACTTCCCCACGGCAAAAACATTCAGTACTTC
cdr3_aa: CASTWTGSLRSLPHGKNIQYF
j_call: TRBJ2-4
clone_size: NA
d_call: TRBD1
v_call: TRBV5-1

cdr3_nt: TGTGCCAGCAGCTCGCAAGGCGAAGCGGGGGACTATGGCTACACCTTC
cdr3_aa: CASSSQGEAGDYGYTF
j_call: TRBJ1-2
clone_size: NA
d_call: NA
v_call: TRBV11-2

cdr3_nt: TGCGCCAGCAGCCAAAAGGGGTTGGGGTTTGGAGAAAAACTGTTTTTT
cdr3_aa: CASSQKGLGFGEKLFF
j_call: TRBJ1-4
clone_size: NA
d_call: NA
v_call: TRBV4-1

cdr3_nt: TGTGCCAGCAGTAGTTTATCGAGGTCAAATGAGTGGAAAACCGAGTTAAACACCGGGGAGCTGTTTTTT
cdr3_aa: CASSSLSRSNEWKTELNTGELFF
j_call: TRBJ2-2
clone_size: NA
d_call: NA
v_call: TRBV27

cdr3_nt: TGTGCCAGCAGCTTAGCCCTCAGGGGACAGGGTATCGGCTACACCTTC
cdr3_aa: CASSLALRGQGIGYTF
j_call: TRBJ1-2
clone_size: NA
d_call: TRBD1
v_call: TRBV11-2

cdr3_nt: TGTGCCAGCCTAGAACAGGGGCGCACCGGGGAGCTGTTTTTT
cdr3_aa: CASLEQGRTGELFF
j_call: TRBJ2-2
clone_size: NA
d_call: TRBD1
v_call: TRBV7-8

cdr3_nt: TGCGCCAGCAGCCAAGATATAGTTGGAGCCAGCCTCAATCAGCCCCAGCATTTT
cdr3_aa: CASSQDIVGASLNQPQHF
j_call: TRBJ1-5
clone_size: NA
d_call: NA
v_call: TRBV4-3

cdr3_nt: TGTGCCAGCAGCTCTAACAGGGGTGAAGAGAACGAAGCTTTCTTT
cdr3_aa: CASSSNRGEENEAFF
j_call: TRBJ1-1
clone_size: NA
d_call: TRBD1
v_call: TRBV7-9

cdr3_nt: TGTGCCAGCAGCGATTCAGGGGGCGAGGATACGCAGTATTTT
cdr3_aa: CASSDSGGEDTQYF
j_call: TRBJ2-3
clone_size: NA
d_call: TRBD1
v_call: TRBV9

cdr3_nt: TGTGCCAGCAGCTTATCCGGACTAGCGGGGGGGCTTGGGCATTTCGATGAGCAGTTCTTC
cdr3_aa: CASSLSGLAGGLGHFDEQFF
j_call: TRBJ2-1
clone_size: NA
d_call: TRBD2
v_call: TRBV7-3

cdr3_nt: TGTGCCAGCAGCTACGACAGGGCCTACGAGCAGTACTTC
cdr3_aa: CASSYDRAYEQYF
j_call: TRBJ2-7
clone_size: NA
d_call: TRBD1
v_call: TRBV28

cdr3_nt: TGCGCCAGCAGCTTCGACCTCCCTAGCGGGAGTCGGACAGATACGCAGTATTTT
cdr3_aa: CASSFDLPSGSRTDTQYF
j_call: TRBJ2-3
clone_size: NA
d_call: TRBD2
v_call: TRBV5-1

cdr3_nt: TGCGCCAGCAGCCAAGTAATTGGACAGAGTGGCGAAAAACTGTTTTTT
cdr3_aa: CASSQVIGQSGEKLFF
j_call: TRBJ1-4
clone_size: once
d_call: NA
v_call: TRBV4-3

cdr3_nt: TGTGCCAGCAGTTTGAGAATTCAAGAGACCCAGTACTTC
cdr3_aa: CASSLRIQETQYF
j_call: TRBJ2-5
clone_size: NA
d_call: NA
v_call: TRBV27

cdr3_nt: TGTGCCAGCTCACCTACCGGGACAGGGGAAACTGAAGCTTTCTTT
cdr3_aa: CASSPTGTGETEAFF
j_call: TRBJ1-1
clone_size: once
d_call: TRBD1
v_call: TRBV18

cdr3_nt: TGTGCCAGCAGCCCCGGGGGTTCCGAGCAGTACTTC
cdr3_aa: CASSPGGSEQYF
j_call: TRBJ2-7
clone_size: NA
d_call: NA
v_call: TRBV11-2